This T cell receptor (beta chain) was captured in a study of T cell repertoires in cytomegalovirus infection. Each CDR3 protein gets one entry after TCRdb re-called the reads with MiXCR. The table lists approximately 250,000 distinct CDR3 sequences, 6% to 8% of them singletons. This TCR derives from a human donor in good health (CMV status not recorded). Some clones in this sample may be carry-over from other donors' samples. The sample comprised PBMCs.

The CDR3 spells CAIRDREDTQYF. The CDR3 DNA reads as TGTGCCATCAGGGACAGGGAAGATACGCAGTATTTT. The chain has TRBV10-3 and TRBJ2-3; 8 nucleotides agree with TRBD1. CDR1 ENHRY and CDR2 SYGVKD come from the germline V gene. Germline trimming cut 6 bases from V and 5 bases from J; bases unmatched to any gene: 1. The CDR3 runs 12 residues.